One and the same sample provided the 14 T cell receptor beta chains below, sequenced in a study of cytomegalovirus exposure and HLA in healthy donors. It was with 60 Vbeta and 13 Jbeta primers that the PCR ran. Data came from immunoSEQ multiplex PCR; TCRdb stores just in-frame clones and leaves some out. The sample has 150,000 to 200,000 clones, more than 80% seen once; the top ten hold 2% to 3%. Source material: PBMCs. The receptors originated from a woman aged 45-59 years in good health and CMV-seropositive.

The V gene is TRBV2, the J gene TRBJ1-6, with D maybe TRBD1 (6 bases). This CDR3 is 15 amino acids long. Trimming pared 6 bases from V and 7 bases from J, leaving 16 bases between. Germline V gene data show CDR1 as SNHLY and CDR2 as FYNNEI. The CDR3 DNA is TGTGCCAGCAGAGAGGGGGGGGTACGGAATTCACCCCTCCACTTT. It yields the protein CASREGGVRNSPLHF.

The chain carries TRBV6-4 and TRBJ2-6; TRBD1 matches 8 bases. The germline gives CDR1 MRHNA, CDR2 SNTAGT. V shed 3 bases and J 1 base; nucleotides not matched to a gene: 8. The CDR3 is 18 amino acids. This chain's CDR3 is CASSEYGTGQSGANVLTF. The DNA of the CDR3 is TGTGCCAGCAGTGAATACGGGACAGGACAATCTGGGGCCAACGTCCTGACTTTC.

For the CDR3, the DNA is TGTGCCAGCAGCTTAGGGTCCCCTAACAATGAGCAGTTCTTC. It codes for CASSLGSPNNEQFF. This chain connects TRBV11-3 to TRBJ2-1; D is unresolved. The CDR3 consists of 14 residues. Germline values: CDR1 SGHNT, CDR2 YENEEA. The germline V and J ends were trimmed by 1 base and 5 bases, with 9 bases remaining between them.

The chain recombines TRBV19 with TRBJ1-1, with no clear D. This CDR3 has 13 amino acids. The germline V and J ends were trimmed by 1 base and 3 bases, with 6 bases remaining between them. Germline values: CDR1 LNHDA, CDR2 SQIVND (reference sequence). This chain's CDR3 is CASSIGRDTEAFF. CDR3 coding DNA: TGTGCCAGTAGTATAGGGCGGGACACTGAAGCTTTCTTT.

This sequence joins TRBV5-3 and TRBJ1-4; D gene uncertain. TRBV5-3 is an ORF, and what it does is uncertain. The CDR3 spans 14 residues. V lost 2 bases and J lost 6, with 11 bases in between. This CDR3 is CARSFSWGDEKLFF. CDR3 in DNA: TGTGCCAGAAGCTTTTCTTGGGGAGATGAAAAACTGTTTTTT.

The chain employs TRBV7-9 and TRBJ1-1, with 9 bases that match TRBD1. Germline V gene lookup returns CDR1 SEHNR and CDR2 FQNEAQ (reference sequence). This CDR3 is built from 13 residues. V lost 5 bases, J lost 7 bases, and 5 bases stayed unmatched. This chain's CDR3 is CASSLGTGNEAFF. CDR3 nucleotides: TGTGCCAGCAGCCTGGGGACAGGGAATGAAGCTTTCTTT.

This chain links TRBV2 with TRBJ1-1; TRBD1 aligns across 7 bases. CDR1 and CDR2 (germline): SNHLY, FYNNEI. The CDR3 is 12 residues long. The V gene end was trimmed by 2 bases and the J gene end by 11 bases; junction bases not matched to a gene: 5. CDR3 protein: CASSERGLDAFF. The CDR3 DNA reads TGTGCCAGCAGTGAAAGGGGGCTAGACGCTTTCTTT.

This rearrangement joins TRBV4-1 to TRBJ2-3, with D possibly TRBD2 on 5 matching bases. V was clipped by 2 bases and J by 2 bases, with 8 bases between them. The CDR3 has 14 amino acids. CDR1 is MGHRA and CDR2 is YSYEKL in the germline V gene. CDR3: CASSQSDSTDTQYF. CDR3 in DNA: TGCGCCAGCAGCCAATCGGACTCCACAGATACGCAGTATTTT.

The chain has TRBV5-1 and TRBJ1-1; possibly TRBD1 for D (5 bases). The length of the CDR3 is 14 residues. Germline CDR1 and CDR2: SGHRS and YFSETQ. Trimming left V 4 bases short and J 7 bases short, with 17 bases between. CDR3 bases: TGCGCCAGCAGCACAGCGACAGCCCTGAATGAAGCTTTCTTT. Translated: CASSTATALNEAFF.

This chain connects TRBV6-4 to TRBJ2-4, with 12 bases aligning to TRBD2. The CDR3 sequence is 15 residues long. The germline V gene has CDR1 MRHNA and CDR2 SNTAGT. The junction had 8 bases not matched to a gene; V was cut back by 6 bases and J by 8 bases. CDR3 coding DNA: TGTGCCAGCAGCCGACTAGCGGGGGCCGGGGACATTCAGTACTTC. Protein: CASSRLAGAGDIQYF.

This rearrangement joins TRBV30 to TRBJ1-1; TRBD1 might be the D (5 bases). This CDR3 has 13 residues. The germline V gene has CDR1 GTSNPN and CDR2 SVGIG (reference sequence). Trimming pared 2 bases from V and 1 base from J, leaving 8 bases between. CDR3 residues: CAWSTTGNTEAFF. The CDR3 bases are TGTGCCTGGAGTACCACAGGGAACACTGAAGCTTTCTTT.

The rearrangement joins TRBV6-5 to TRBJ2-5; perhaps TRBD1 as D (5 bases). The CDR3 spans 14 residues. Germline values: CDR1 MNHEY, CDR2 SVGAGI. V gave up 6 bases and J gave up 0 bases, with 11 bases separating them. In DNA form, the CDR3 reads TGTGCCAGCAGAAAGGGGCAGAACCAAGAGACCCAGTACTTC. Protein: CASRKGQNQETQYF.

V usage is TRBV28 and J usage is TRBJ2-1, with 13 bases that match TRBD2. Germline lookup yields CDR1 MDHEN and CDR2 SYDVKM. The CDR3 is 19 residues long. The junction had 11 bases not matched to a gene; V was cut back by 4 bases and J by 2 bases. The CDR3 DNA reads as TGTGCCAGCAGTTCCCGGCTAGGACTAGCGGGGGCCCCCTACAATGAGCAGTTCTTC. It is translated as CASSSRLGLAGAPYNEQFF.

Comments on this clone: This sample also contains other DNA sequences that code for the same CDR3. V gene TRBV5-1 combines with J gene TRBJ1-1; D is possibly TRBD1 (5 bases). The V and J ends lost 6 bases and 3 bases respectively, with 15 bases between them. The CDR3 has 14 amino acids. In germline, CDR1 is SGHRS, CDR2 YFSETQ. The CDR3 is CASTGWGGDTEAFF. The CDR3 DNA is TGCGCCAGCACAGGATGGGGAGGGGACACTGAAGCTTTCTTT.